This T cell receptor (beta chain) originates from a study of neoadjuvant anti-PD-1 for oral cavity cancer. Produced via immunoSEQ multiplex PCR; TCRdb's table is partial and in-frame only. The data contain some 13,000 clones, approximately 74% of them singletons. Time point described: after neoadjuvant nivolumab, at surgical resection. Stage II-IVA oral cavity squamous cell carcinoma was new and untreated by systemic or radiation therapy. The V gene lost 1 base and the J gene lost 5 bases, with 4 bases spanning the gap. The CDR3 sequence is 11 residues long. The germline V gene has CDR1 SGHDT and CDR2 YYEEEE.

The V and J genes are TRBV5-6 and TRBJ2-7, with D uncertain. This clonotype originated in a person aged 40 to 85 with oral cavity squamous cell carcinoma. Sample: PBMCs, taken after nivolumab (anti-PD-1) treatment. The CDR3 DNA reads as TGTGCCAGCAGCTTGAGGAACGAGCAGTACTTC. As protein: CASSLRNEQYF.